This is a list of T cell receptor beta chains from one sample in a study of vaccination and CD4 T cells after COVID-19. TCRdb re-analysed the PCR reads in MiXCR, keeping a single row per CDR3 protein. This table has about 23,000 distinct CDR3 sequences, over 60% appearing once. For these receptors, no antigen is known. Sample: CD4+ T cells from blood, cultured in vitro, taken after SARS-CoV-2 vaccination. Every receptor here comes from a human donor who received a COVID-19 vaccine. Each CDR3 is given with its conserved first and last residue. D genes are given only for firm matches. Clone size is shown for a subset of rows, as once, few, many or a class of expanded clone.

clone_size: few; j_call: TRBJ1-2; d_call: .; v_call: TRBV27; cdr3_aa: CASSLGRNYGYTF; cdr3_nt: TGTGCCAGCAGTTTAGGCAGGAACTATGGCTACACCTTC
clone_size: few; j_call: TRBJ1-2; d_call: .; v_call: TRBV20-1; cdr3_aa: CSGGQRYTF; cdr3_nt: TGCAGTGGGGGGCAGCGCTACACCTTC
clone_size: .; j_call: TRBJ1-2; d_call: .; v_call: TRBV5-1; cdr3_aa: CASSGDSYGYTF; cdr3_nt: TGCGCCAGCAGCGGAGACAGCTATGGCTACACCTTC
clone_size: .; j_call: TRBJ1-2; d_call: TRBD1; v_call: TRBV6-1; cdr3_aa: CASSLQGANGYTF; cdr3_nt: TGTGCCAGCAGCCTACAGGGGGCAAATGGCTACACCTTC
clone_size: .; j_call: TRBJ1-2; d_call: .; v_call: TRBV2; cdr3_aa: CASSEATVGYTF; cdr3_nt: TGTGCCAGCAGTGAAGCGACCGTTGGCTACACCTTC
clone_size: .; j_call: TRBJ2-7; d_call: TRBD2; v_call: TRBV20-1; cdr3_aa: CSARDPIAGREQYF; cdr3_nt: TGCAGTGCTAGAGACCCTATAGCGGGGAGGGAGCAGTACTTC
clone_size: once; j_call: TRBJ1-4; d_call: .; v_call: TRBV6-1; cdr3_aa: CASSLRGGEEEKLFF; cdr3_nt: TGTGCCAGCAGCCTTCGGGGCGGCGAGGAAGAAAAACTGTTTTTT
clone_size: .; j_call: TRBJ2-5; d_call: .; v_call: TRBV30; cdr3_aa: CAWSVLETQYF; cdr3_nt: TGTGCCTGGAGTGTTCTCGAGACCCAGTACTTC
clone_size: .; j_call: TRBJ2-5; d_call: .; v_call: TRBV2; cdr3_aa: CASTGRSQETQYF; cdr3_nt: TGTGCCAGCACCGGCCGGTCCCAAGAGACCCAGTACTTC
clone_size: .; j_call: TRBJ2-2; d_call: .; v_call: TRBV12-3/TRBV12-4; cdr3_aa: CASSLWEPGELFF; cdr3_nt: TGTGCCAGCAGTTTATGGGAGCCCGGGGAGCTGTTTTTT
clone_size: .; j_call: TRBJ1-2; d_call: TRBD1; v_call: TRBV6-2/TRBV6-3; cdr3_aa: CASNRDRANYGYTF; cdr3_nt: TGTGCCAGCAACCGGGACAGGGCTAACTATGGCTACACCTTC
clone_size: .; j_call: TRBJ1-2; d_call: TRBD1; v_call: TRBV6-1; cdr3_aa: CASPTGQGVRGYTF; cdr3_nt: TGTGCCAGCCCTACCGGACAGGGGGTACGGGGCTACACCTTC
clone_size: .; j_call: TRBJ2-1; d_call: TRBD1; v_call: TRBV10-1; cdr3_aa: CASSGTGGSYNEQFF; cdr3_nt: TGCGCCAGCAGTGGGACAGGGGGCTCCTACAATGAGCAGTTCTTC
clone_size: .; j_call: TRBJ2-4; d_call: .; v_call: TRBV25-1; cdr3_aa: CASSEFGGVAKNIQYF; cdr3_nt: TGTGCCAGCAGTGAATTTGGAGGAGTAGCCAAAAACATTCAGTACTTC